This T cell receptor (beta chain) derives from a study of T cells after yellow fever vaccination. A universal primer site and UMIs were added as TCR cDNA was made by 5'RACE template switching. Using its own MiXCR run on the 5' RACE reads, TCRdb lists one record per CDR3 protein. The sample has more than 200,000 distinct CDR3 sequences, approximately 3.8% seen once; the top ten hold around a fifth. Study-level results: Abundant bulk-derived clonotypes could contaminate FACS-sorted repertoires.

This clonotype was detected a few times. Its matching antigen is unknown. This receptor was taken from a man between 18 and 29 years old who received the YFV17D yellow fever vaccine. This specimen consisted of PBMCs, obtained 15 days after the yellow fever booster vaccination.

CDR3 loop: CASTFRDSPRNTEAFF. The CDR3 region has the DNA TGTGCCAGTACCTTCCGGGACAGCCCCAGGAACACTGAAGCTTTCTTT. The chain links TRBV19 to TRBJ1-1; TRBD1 agrees at 7 bases. CDR1 and CDR2 (germline): LNHDA, SQIVND (reference sequence). The CDR3 has 16 residues. After removal of 7 bases from V and 1 base from J, the junction contained 12 bases not matched to a gene.